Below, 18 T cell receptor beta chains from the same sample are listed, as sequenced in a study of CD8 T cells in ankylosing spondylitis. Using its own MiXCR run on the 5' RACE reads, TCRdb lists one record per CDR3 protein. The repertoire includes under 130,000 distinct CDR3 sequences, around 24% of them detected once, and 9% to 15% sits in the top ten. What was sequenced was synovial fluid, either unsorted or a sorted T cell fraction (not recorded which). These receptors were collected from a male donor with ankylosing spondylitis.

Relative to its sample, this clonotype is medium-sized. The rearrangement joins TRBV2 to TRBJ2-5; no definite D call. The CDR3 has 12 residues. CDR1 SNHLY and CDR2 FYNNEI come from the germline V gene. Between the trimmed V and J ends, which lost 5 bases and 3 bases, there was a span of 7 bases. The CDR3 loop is CASSYGEETQYF. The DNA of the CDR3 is TGTGCCAGCAGTTATGGGGAAGAGACCCAGTACTTC.

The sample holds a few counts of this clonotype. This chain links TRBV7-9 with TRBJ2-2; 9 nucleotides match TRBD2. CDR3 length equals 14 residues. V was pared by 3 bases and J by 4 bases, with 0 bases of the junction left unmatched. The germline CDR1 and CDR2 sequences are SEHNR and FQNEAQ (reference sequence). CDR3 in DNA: TGTGCCAGCAGCTTTAGCGGGAGCACCGGGGAGCTGTTTTTT. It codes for CASSFSGSTGELFF.

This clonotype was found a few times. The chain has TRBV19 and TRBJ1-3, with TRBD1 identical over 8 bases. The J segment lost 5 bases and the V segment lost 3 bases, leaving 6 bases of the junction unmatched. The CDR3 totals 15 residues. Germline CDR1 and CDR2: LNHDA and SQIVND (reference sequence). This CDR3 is CASSISGQGRNTIYF. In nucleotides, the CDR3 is TGTGCCAGTAGTATCTCCGGACAGGGCCGAAACACCATATATTTT.

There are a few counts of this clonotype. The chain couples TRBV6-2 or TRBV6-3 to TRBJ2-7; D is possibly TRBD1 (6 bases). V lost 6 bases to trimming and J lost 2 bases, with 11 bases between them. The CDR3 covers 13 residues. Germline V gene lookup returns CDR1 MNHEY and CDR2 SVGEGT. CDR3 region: CASSQGKTYEQYF. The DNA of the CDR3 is TGTGCCAGCAGCCAGGGGAAAACCTACGAGCAGTACTTC.

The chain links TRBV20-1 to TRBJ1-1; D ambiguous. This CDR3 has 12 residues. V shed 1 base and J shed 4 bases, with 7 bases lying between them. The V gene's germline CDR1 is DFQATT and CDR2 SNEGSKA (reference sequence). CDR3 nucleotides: TGCAGTGCTAGAGTCCCGGGCACTGAAGCTTTCTTT. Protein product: CSARVPGTEAFF.

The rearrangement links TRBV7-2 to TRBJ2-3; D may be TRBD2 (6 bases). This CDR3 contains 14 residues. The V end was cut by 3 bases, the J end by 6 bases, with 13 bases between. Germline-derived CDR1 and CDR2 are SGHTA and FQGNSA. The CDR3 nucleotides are TGTGCCAGCAGCTTTTCTAGCGTCGCGGATACGCAGTATTTT. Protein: CASSFSSVADTQYF.

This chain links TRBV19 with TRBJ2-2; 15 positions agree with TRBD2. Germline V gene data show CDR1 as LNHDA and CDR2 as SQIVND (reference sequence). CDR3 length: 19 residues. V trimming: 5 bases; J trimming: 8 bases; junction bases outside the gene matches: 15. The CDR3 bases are TGTGCCAGTAGTCTCGGGACTAGCGGGAGGTATAAACCCACTGGGGAGCTGTTTTTT. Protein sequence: CASSLGTSGRYKPTGELFF.

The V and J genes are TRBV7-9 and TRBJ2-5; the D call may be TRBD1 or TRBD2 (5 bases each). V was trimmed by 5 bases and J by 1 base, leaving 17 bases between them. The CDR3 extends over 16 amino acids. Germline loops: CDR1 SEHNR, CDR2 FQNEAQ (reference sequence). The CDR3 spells CASSPPGAASQETQYF. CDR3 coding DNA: TGTGCCAGCAGCCCGCCCGGGGCGGCGTCCCAAGAGACCCAGTACTTC.

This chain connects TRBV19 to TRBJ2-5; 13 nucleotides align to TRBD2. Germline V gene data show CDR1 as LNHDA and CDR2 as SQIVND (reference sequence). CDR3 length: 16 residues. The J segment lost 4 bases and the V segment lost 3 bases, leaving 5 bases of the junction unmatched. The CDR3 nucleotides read TGTGCCAGTAGTATGAGACTAGCGGGAGGAGGAGAGACCCAGTACTTC. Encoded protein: CASSMRLAGGGETQYF.

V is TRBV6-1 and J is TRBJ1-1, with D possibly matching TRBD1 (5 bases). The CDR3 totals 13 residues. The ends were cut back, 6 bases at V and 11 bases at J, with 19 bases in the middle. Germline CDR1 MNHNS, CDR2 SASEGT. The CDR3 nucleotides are TGTGCCAGCAGCCCCTCCAGGGAAACTATGGCTTTCTTT. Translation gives CASSPSRETMAFF.

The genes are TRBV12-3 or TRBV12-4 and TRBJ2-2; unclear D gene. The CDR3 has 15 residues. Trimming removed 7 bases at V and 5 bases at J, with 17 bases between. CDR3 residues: CASTQGRWVTGELFF. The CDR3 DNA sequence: TGTGCCAGCACCCAAGGCCGGTGGGTAACCGGGGAGCTGTTTTTT.

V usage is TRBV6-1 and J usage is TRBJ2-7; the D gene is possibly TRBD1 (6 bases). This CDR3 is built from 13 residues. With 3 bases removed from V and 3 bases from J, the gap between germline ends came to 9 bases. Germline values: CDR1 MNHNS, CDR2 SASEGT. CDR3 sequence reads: CASSDHRDYEQYV. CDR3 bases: TGTGCCAGCAGTGATCACAGGGACTACGAGCAGTACGTC.

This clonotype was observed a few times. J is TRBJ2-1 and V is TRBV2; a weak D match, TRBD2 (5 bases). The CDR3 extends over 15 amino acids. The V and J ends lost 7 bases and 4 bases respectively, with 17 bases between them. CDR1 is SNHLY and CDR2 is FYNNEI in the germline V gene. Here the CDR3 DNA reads TGTGCCAGCACCCCCTCAATAGGACTTTACAATGAGCAGTTCTTC. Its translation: CASTPSIGLYNEQFF.

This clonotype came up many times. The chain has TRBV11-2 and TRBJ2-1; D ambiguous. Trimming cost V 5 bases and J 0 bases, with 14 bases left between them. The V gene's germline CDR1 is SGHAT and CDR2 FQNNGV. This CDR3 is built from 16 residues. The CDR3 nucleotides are TGTGCCAGCAGCCCCTTGGCCAGTAGCTCCTACAATGAGCAGTTCTTC. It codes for CASSPLASSSYNEQFF.

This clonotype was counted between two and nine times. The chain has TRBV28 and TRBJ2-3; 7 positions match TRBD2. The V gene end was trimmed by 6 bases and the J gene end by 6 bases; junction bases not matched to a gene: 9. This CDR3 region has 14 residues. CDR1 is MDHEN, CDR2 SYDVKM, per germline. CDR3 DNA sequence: TGTGCCAGCAGCCTGAGACTAGCAACTGATACGCAGTATTTT. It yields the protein CASSLRLATDTQYF.

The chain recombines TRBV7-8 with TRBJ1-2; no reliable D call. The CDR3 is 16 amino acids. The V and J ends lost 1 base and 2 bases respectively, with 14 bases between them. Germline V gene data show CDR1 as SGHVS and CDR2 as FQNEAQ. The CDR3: CASSLERQELNYGYTF. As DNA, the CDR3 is TGTGCCAGCAGCTTAGAACGCCAGGAGCTAAACTATGGCTACACCTTC.

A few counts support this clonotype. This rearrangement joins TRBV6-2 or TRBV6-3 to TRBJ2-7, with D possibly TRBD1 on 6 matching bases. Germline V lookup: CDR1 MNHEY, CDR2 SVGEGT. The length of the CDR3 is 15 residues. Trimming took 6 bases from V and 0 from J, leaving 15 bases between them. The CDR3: CASRIAGTSSYEQYV. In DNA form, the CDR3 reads TGTGCCAGCAGGATAGCCGGGACAAGCTCCTACGAGCAGTACGTC.

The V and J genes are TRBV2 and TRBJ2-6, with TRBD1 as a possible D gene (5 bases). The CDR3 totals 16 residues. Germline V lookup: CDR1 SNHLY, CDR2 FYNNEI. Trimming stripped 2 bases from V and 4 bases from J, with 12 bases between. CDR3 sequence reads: CASSEKGLSGANVLTF. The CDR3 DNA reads TGTGCCAGCAGTGAAAAGGGGCTATCCGGGGCCAACGTCCTGACTTTC.